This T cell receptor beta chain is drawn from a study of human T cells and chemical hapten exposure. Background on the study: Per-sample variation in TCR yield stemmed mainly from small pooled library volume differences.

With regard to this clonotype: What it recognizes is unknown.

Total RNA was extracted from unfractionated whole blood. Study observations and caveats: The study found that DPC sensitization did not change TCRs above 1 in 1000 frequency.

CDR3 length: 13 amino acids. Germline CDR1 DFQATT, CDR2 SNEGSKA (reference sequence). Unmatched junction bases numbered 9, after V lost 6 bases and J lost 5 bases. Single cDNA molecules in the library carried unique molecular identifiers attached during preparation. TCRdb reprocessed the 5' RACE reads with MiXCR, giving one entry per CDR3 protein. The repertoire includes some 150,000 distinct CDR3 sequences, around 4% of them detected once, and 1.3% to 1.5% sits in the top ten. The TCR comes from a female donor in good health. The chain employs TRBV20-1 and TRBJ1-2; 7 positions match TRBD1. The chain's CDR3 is CSATSDRDYGYTF. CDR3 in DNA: TGCAGTGCAACCTCCGACAGGGATTATGGCTACACCTTC.